These T cell receptor beta chains were read from a single sample in a study of cytomegalovirus exposure and HLA in healthy donors. Clones were read by immunoSEQ multiplex PCR, and TCRdb kept only the in-frame ones, dropping some. The sample shows about 140,000 clones, 80% to 85% of them seen only once. Sequences were obtained from PBMCs. The receptors stem from a female donor in good health and CMV-seronegative. The CDR3 runs from the conserved cysteine through the conserved F or W. The D gene is left open where the match is weak. Size values are once, few and many counts, or a class for expanded clones, and some rows have none.

abundance | len | j_gene | v_gene | d_gene | CDR3nt | CDR3aa
NA | 12 | TRBJ1-4 | TRBV6-1 | NA | TGTGCCAGCACCAGGGGTAATGAAAAACTGTTTTTT | CASTRGNEKLFF
NA | 15 | TRBJ2-3 | TRBV28 | NA | TGTGCCAGCAGTTTAGCGGGGAGTAGCACAGATACGCAGTATTTT | CASSLAGSSTDTQYF
NA | 12 | TRBJ2-3 | TRBV28 | NA | TGTGCCAGCAGTTTAAAGGGGAAGGGGCAGTATTTT | CASSLKGKGQYF
NA | 10 | TRBJ2-7 | TRBV2 | NA | TGTGCCAGCAGTGAGCAGGTTCGATACTTC | CASSEQVRYF
NA | 17 | TRBJ2-5 | TRBV13 | TRBD2 | TGTGCCAGCAGCTCCCCTGGGACTAGCGGGAGTGGTGAGACCCAGTACTTC | CASSSPGTSGSGETQYF
NA | 14 | TRBJ1-1 | TRBV30 | TRBD1 | TGTGCCTGGAGTGCGGGACAGCCGAACACTGAAGCTTTCTTT | CAWSAGQPNTEAFF
NA | 14 | TRBJ2-7 | TRBV7-6 | TRBD1 | TGTGCCAGCAGCTTACGGGTGACAGGGAGCGAGCAGTACTTC | CASSLRVTGSEQYF
NA | 13 | TRBJ1-1 | TRBV6-1 | NA | TGTGCCAGCAGATCCGAACAGGACACTGAAGCTTTCTTT | CASRSEQDTEAFF
NA | 16 | TRBJ1-5 | TRBV9 | NA | TGTGCCAGCAGCCCGACTGGAGAACCTAGCGGACAGCCCCAGCATTTT | CASSPTGEPSGQPQHF
NA | 18 | TRBJ2-2 | TRBV7-6 | NA | TGTGCCAGCAGCTTCGGTCTAGGGGGTCTCTGGAACACCGGGGAGCTGTTTTTT | CASSFGLGGLWNTGELFF
NA | 16 | TRBJ2-5 | TRBV28 | TRBD1 | TGTGCCAGCAGTTTTCCGGGACAGGGTTTCCAAGAGACCCAGTACTTC | CASSFPGQGFQETQYF
NA | 14 | TRBJ2-7 | TRBV9 | TRBD1 | TGTGCCAGCAGCGTTTCCGGGACAGGGCAAGAGCAGTACTTC | CASSVSGTGQEQYF
NA | 14 | TRBJ2-7 | TRBV7-6 | NA | TGTGCCAGCAGCTTAGATGGGCCCCCTTACGAGCAGTACTTC | CASSLDGPPYEQYF
few | 15 | TRBJ2-7 | TRBV6-1 | TRBD2 | TGTGCCAGCAGTGAAGAACTAGCGGGATCCTACGAGCAGTACTTC | CASSEELAGSYEQYF
NA | 15 | TRBJ2-5 | TRBV29-1 | TRBD2 | TGCAGCGTTGAAGATAGCGGGAGGGCCGGGGAGACCCAGTACTTC | CSVEDSGRAGETQYF
NA | 15 | TRBJ1-2 | TRBV5-4 | NA | TGTGCCAGCAGCTTGGAGGGCAGGGCTAACTATGGCTACACCTTC | CASSLEGRANYGYTF
NA | 14 | TRBJ1-4 | TRBV30 | NA | TGTGCCCACCTCGGGGGGCAAGGTCTAGAAAAACTGTTTTTT | CAHLGGQGLEKLFF
NA | 15 | TRBJ1-3 | TRBV7-9 | NA | TGTGCCAGCAGCCGCGGCGGTCTAGCTGGAAACACCATATATTTT | CASSRGGLAGNTIYF